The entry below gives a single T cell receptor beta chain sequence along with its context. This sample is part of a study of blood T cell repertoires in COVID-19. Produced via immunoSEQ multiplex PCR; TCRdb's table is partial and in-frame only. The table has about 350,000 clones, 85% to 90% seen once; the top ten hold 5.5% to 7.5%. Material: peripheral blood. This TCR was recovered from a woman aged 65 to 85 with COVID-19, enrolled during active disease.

CDR3 DNA: TGTGCCAGTCGAACAGGGGGGGCTAACTATGGCTACACCTTC. Amino acids: CASRTGGANYGYTF. V usage is TRBV7-2 and J usage is TRBJ1-2, with 8 bases lining up with TRBD1. This CDR3 spans 14 amino acids. V was clipped by 9 bases and J by 0 bases; unmatched bases: 6. Germline CDR1 and CDR2: SGHTA and FQGNSA. The variable domain in full, with the rest retrieved from reference TRBV7-2 and TRBJ1-2, is GAGVSQSPSNKVTEKGKDVELRCDPISGHTALYWYRQSLGQGLEFLIYFQGNSAPDKSGLPSDRFSAERTGGSVSTLTIQRTQQEDSAVYLCASRTGGANYGYTFGSGTRLTVV.